Listed here is a single T cell receptor (beta chain). This entry is derived from a study of technical replicates of blood from several donors. Germline V gene lookup returns CDR1 MDHEN and CDR2 SYDVKM. This CDR3 has 14 amino acids. The V gene lost 2 bases and the J gene lost 4 bases, with 9 bases spanning the gap. This table comes from immunoSEQ multiplex PCR, and its TCRdb copy is limited to in-frame clones, with some not included. The sample lists 75,000 to 95,000 clones, about nine tenths occurring once. This sequence joins TRBV28 and TRBJ2-1; TRBD2 is a possible D gene (5 bases). This TCR was sampled from a human donor in good health. The sequencing input was T cells isolated from PBMCs. The CDR3 here is CASSLAGIYNEQFF. The DNA of the CDR3 is TGTGCCAGCAGTTTAGCCGGGATTTACAATGAGCAGTTCTTC. Combining the CDR3 with reference TRBV28 and TRBJ2-1 gives the whole variable domain DVKVTQSSRYLVKRTGEKVFLECVQDMDHENMFWYRQDPGLGLRLIYFSYDVKMKEKGDIPEGYSVSREKKERFSLILESASTNQTSMYLCASSLAGIYNEQFFGPGTRLTVL.